Listed below are T cell receptor beta chains from one sample, sequenced in a study of T cell responses to AZD1222 COVID-19 vaccine. TCRdb keeps only in-frame clones here, not all; method: immunoSEQ multiplex PCR. The table records some 87,000 clones, under 95% of them present only once. Sample: peripheral blood, taken on day 0 of MenACWY control vaccination. These receptors were taken from an adult in good health. Each CDR3 is given with its conserved first and last residue. The order of the fields is J gene, D gene, V gene, clone size, CDR3 protein. D genes are given only for firm matches. Size is stated for part of the rows, as once, few or many counts, or as a class when the clone is expanded.

J: TRBJ1-1; D: TRBD1; V: TRBV6-4; size: .; CDR3: CASSPGGDTEAFF
J: TRBJ1-3; D: .; V: TRBV4-2; size: .; CDR3: CASSVSGPSGNTIYF
J: TRBJ2-3; D: .; V: TRBV10-1; size: .; CDR3: CASSDDGRRAQYF
J: TRBJ1-3; D: .; V: TRBV18; size: .; CDR3: CASSPMADSPGGGTIYF
J: TRBJ2-7; D: TRBD1; V: TRBV18; size: once; CDR3: CASSPVGTGGLHEQYF
J: TRBJ1-4; D: .; V: TRBV18; size: .; CDR3: CASSPFSGGDEKLFF
J: TRBJ1-1; D: TRBD1; V: TRBV29-1; size: .; CDR3: CSVRRTGLHEARATEAFF
J: TRBJ1-4; D: .; V: TRBV2; size: .; CDR3: CASTAPDSQKLFF
J: TRBJ1-5; D: .; V: TRBV19; size: .; CDR3: CASSMRGDQPQHF
J: TRBJ2-1; D: TRBD2; V: TRBV9; size: .; CDR3: CASSEASGSQQFF
J: TRBJ2-5; D: .; V: TRBV18; size: .; CDR3: CASSPPVQETQYF
J: TRBJ1-2; D: TRBD1; V: TRBV28; size: .; CDR3: CASRPGQGEGYGYTF
J: TRBJ1-2; D: .; V: TRBV18; size: .; CDR3: CASSPPISYGYTF
J: TRBJ1-1; D: .; V: TRBV11-1; size: .; CDR3: CASSFSQVGTEAFF
J: TRBJ1-1; D: .; V: TRBV19; size: .; CDR3: CASSITGNTEAFF
J: TRBJ2-7; D: .; V: TRBV7-9; size: .; CDR3: CASSLTGLGYEQYF
J: TRBJ2-5; D: .; V: TRBV6-1; size: .; CDR3: CASSESQGRRPQETQYF
J: TRBJ1-6; D: TRBD1; V: TRBV28; size: .; CDR3: CASTSGQGSYNSPLHF
J: TRBJ1-1; D: .; V: TRBV28; size: .; CDR3: CASSLHRLNTEAFF
J: TRBJ2-1; D: TRBD2; V: TRBV5-5; size: .; CDR3: CASSLTAGGRNEQFF
J: TRBJ2-7; D: .; V: TRBV18; size: .; CDR3: CASSRGTSGEQYF
J: TRBJ2-1; D: TRBD2; V: TRBV27; size: few; CDR3: CASSSWTSGIDEQFF
J: TRBJ1-4; D: .; V: TRBV4-3; size: .; CDR3: CASSQPSVPFGEKLFF
J: TRBJ2-2; D: .; V: TRBV2; size: .; CDR3: CASSEVGGNTGELFF
J: TRBJ1-5; D: .; V: TRBV7-2; size: .; CDR3: CASSLVTAVLSNQPQHF
J: TRBJ2-3; D: TRBD2; V: TRBV7-2; size: .; CDR3: CASSSAGGSTDTQYF
J: TRBJ1-5; D: .; V: TRBV3-1/TRBV3-2; size: .; CDR3: CASSQDLVPKPQHF
J: TRBJ1-3; D: .; V: TRBV19; size: few; CDR3: CASSPGPGSGNTIYF
J: TRBJ1-1; D: .; V: TRBV5-1; size: .; CDR3: CASSLAGGNKEAFF
J: TRBJ1-2; D: .; V: TRBV16; size: .; CDR3: CASSPYDGSGYTF
J: TRBJ2-7; D: TRBD2; V: TRBV28; size: once; CDR3: CASSSSGIPYEQYF
J: TRBJ2-1; D: .; V: TRBV29-1; size: once; CDR3: CSVGGGGAYNEQFF
J: TRBJ2-7; D: .; V: TRBV28; size: .; CDR3: CASSPPHTRAYEQYF
J: TRBJ1-3; D: .; V: TRBV5-5; size: once; CDR3: CASSLAGGASGNTIYF
J: TRBJ1-2; D: TRBD1; V: TRBV19; size: .; CDR3: CASSTGQGGNYGYTF
J: TRBJ2-4; D: .; V: TRBV3-1/TRBV3-2; size: .; CDR3: CASSPTTENIQYF
J: TRBJ2-5; D: .; V: TRBV10-3; size: .; CDR3: CAISQTVQETQYF
J: TRBJ1-5; D: .; V: TRBV19; size: .; CDR3: CASSINPGPGNQPQHF
J: TRBJ2-7; D: TRBD1; V: TRBV28; size: .; CDR3: CASRKQGSSYEQYF
J: TRBJ2-3; D: .; V: TRBV28; size: .; CDR3: CASSRPGNSHAQYF
J: TRBJ2-7; D: .; V: TRBV10-1; size: .; CDR3: CASSEYRDYEQYF
J: TRBJ2-5; D: .; V: TRBV4-2; size: .; CDR3: CASSQGERQETQYF
J: TRBJ2-7; D: .; V: TRBV7-9; size: few; CDR3: CASSPRGRSSYEQYF
J: TRBJ2-7; D: .; V: TRBV5-5; size: .; CDR3: CASSLVSEASYEQYF
J: TRBJ2-2; D: TRBD1; V: TRBV19; size: .; CDR3: CASKGTGRNTGELFF
J: TRBJ1-2; D: .; V: TRBV12-3/TRBV12-4; size: .; CDR3: CASSGQAGRGYTF
J: TRBJ1-1; D: TRBD1; V: TRBV5-6; size: .; CDR3: CASSWRTGNTEAFF
J: TRBJ1-6; D: .; V: TRBV7-2; size: .; CDR3: CASSPYNSPLHF
J: TRBJ2-7; D: .; V: TRBV29-1; size: .; CDR3: CSVEYGAGYEQYF
J: TRBJ1-1; D: .; V: TRBV11-2; size: .; CDR3: CASSPLVDTEAFF
J: TRBJ2-1; D: .; V: TRBV28; size: .; CDR3: CASSFSAGGYNEQFF
J: TRBJ1-3; D: .; V: TRBV6-6; size: few; CDR3: CASSYWGESGNTIYF
J: TRBJ1-4; D: .; V: TRBV4-1; size: .; CDR3: CASSQGIGATNEKLFF
J: TRBJ2-7; D: .; V: TRBV6-1; size: .; CDR3: CASSEALAAGYEQYF
J: TRBJ2-7; D: .; V: TRBV18; size: .; CDR3: CASSREGTAAGEQYF
J: TRBJ2-4; D: .; V: TRBV7-7; size: .; CDR3: CASSFNRPMAKNIQYF
J: TRBJ2-2; D: .; V: TRBV7-2; size: .; CDR3: CASRSNGLGVTGELFF
J: TRBJ2-7; D: .; V: TRBV5-1; size: .; CDR3: CASSLEGVYEQYF
J: TRBJ1-5; D: .; V: TRBV2; size: .; CDR3: CASTADSSNQPQHF